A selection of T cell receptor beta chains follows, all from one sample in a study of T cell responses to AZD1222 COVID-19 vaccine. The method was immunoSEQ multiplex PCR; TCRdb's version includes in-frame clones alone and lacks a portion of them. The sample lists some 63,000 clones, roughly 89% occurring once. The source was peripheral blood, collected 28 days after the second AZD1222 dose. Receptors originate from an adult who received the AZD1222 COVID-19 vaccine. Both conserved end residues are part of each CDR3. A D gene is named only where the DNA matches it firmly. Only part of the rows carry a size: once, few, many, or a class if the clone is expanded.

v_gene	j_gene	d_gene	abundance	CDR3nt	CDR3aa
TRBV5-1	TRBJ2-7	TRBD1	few	TGCGCCAGCGCAAACAGGGGCGGAACCTACGAGCAGTACTTC	CASANRGGTYEQYF
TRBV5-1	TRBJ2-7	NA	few	TGCGCCAGCAGCTTGGGGTACTACGAGCAGTACTTC	CASSLGYYEQYF
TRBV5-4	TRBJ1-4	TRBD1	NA	TGTGCCAGCAGCCTTGGCGGGACAGCTAATGAAAAACTGTTTTTT	CASSLGGTANEKLFF
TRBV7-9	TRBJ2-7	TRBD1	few	TGTGCCAGCAGCCCCCTGGACAGGGGGTTCTCCTACGAGCAGTACTTC	CASSPLDRGFSYEQYF
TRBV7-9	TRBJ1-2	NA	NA	TGTGCCAGCAGCTTAGCCGGACGGAACTATGGCTACACCTTC	CASSLAGRNYGYTF
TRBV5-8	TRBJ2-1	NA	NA	TGTGCCAGCAGCTTGTGGTTGGTCCAGACTGGCAGGACCTACAATGAGCAGTTCTTC	CASSLWLVQTGRTYNEQFF
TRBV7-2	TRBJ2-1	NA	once	TGTGCCAGCAGCTCCCCGTACAGCCACAATGAGCAGTTCTTC	CASSSPYSHNEQFF
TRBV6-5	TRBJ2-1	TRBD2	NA	TGTGCCAGCAGTTCCCGACTAGCGGGGGGCGGTGAGCAGTTCTTC	CASSSRLAGGGEQFF
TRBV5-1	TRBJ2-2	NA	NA	TGCGCCAGCAGCTTGTCCCAGAACACCGGGGAGCTGTTTTTT	CASSLSQNTGELFF
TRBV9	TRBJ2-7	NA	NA	TGTGCCAGCAGCCTAAACCGGGTTTCCTACGAGCAGTACTTC	CASSLNRVSYEQYF
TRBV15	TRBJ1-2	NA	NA	TGTGCCACCAGCAGAGATTTGGCAGGGACTGGTGGCTACACCTTC	CATSRDLAGTGGYTF
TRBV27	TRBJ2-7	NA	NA	TGTGCCAGCAGTGCCAGGGAACCCCCCTACGAGCAGTACTTC	CASSAREPPYEQYF
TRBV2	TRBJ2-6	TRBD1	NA	TGTGCCAGCAGGCTCCGGACAGGGGTTGAGGCCAACGTCCTGACTTTC	CASRLRTGVEANVLTF
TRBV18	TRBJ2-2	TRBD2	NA	TGTGCCAGCTACCGGTCGGGGGGCACCGGGGAGCTGTTTTTT	CASYRSGGTGELFF
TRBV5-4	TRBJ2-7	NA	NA	TGTGCCAGCGGAGGACCGTCCTACGAGCAGTACTTC	CASGGPSYEQYF
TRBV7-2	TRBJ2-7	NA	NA	TGTGCCAGCAGCTTAGGGGGGGTATACGAGCAGTACTTC	CASSLGGVYEQYF
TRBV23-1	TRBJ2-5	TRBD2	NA	TGCGCCAGCAGCTGGGGACTAGCGGAAGTGGAGACCCAGTACTTC	CASSWGLAEVETQYF
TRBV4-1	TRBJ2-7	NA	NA	TGCGCCAGCAGCCAAGATCCCCAGGGGCCCCCCCACGAGCAGTACTTC	CASSQDPQGPPHEQYF
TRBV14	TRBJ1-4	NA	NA	TGTGCCAGCAGCCAAGAATTGTCAGGGCTCTCTGAAAAACTGTTTTTT	CASSQELSGLSEKLFF
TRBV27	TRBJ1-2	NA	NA	TGTGCCAGTAAGAGGTTGACGGGAATCTATGGCTACACCTTC	CASKRLTGIYGYTF
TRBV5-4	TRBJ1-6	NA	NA	TGTGCCAGCAGCCTAGCAACTAGAGCCTATAATTCACCCCTCCACTTT	CASSLATRAYNSPLHF
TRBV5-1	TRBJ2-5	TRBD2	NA	TGCGCCAGCAGCTCAACTAGCGTAGAGACCCAGTACTTC	CASSSTSVETQYF
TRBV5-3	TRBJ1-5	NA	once	TGTGCCAGACCCACCGGTGGCAATCAGCCCCAGCATTTT	CARPTGGNQPQHF
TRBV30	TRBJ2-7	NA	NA	TGTGCCTGGAAAACAGAGTCCTACGAGCAGTACTTC	CAWKTESYEQYF
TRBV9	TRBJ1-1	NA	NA	TGTGCCAGCAGCAGACTGGGGACATTTGCTGAAGCTTTCTTT	CASSRLGTFAEAFF
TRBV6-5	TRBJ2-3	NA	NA	TGTGCCAGCAGTACGGGCAGAAAGACGCAGTATTTT	CASSTGRKTQYF
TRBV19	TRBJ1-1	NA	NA	TGTGCCAGTAGTCGGGGCAGGGGTACTTATGAAGCTTTCTTT	CASSRGRGTYEAFF
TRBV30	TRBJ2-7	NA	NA	TGTGCCTGGGGGGTGACAGGTTACTCCTACGAGCAGTACTTC	CAWGVTGYSYEQYF
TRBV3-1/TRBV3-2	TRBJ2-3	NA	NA	TGTGCCAGCAGCCAAGAATTAGGGGGGCGAAATACGCAGTATTTT	CASSQELGGRNTQYF
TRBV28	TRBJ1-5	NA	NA	TGTGCCAGCAGTTTAACCGGGAGTGAGCAGCCCCAGCATTTT	CASSLTGSEQPQHF
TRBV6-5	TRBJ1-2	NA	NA	TGTGCCAGCAGTCCAGGGAGGCACTATGGCTACACCTTC	CASSPGRHYGYTF
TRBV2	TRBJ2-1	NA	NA	TGTGCCAGCAGTGAAAGGTTGGGGCCTCGCTCCTACAATGAGCAGTTCTTC	CASSERLGPRSYNEQFF
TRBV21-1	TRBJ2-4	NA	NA	TGTGCCAGCAGCAATTCCAGACAGTCGCTACTAGCCAAAAACATTCAGTACTTC	CASSNSRQSLLAKNIQYF
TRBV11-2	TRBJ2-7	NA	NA	TGTGCCAGCAGCACCTTGACTAGTTCAGGGCAGTACTTC	CASSTLTSSGQYF
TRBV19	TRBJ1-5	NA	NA	TGTGCCAGTAGTACCTCGGCAGGGATGGGCAATCAGCCCCAGCATTTT	CASSTSAGMGNQPQHF
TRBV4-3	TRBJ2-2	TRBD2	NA	TGCGCCAGCAGCCAAGGGCGGGAGACTACCGGGGAGCTGTTTTTT	CASSQGRETTGELFF
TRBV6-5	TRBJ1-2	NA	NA	TGTGCCAGCTCCGGAGGGGCCCTTAACTATGGCTACACCTTC	CASSGGALNYGYTF
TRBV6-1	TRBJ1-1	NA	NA	TGTGCCAGCAGTGAGCGGGATACTGAAGCTTTCTTT	CASSERDTEAFF
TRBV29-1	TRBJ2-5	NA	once	TGCAGCGTTGAAATCGGGGGGCGAATCGAAGAGACCCAGTACTTC	CSVEIGGRIEETQYF
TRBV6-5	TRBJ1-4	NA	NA	TGTGCCAGCAGTCAGACTAGAACTAATGAAAAACTGTTTTTT	CASSQTRTNEKLFF
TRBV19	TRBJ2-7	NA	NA	TGTGCCAGTAGTACCCCGGTAGGGATGGTCCACGAGCAGTACTTC	CASSTPVGMVHEQYF
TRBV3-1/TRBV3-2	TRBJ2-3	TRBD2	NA	TGTGCCAGCAGTCTAGGACTAGTCGGTATCCACACAGATACGCAGTATTTT	CASSLGLVGIHTDTQYF
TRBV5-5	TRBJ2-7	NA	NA	TGTGCCAGCAGCTTGGCGGGGGTGGGCTACGAGCAGTACTTC	CASSLAGVGYEQYF
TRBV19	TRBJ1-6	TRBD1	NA	TGTGCCAGTAGTATGGGGGGAGCCGGGACAGACAATCAACCCCTCCACTTT	CASSMGGAGTDNQPLHF
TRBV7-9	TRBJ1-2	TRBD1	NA	TGTGCCAGCAGCCCCGACAGGGATGGAGGCTACACCTTC	CASSPDRDGGYTF
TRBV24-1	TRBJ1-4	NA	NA	TGTGCCACAATTGACCTCTTCGGGAACAGAAAACTGTTTTTT	CATIDLFGNRKLFF
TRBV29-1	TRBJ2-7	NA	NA	TGCAGCGTTGTAGGTGCAATCAGGGCGAGCTCCTACGAGCAGTACTTC	CSVVGAIRASSYEQYF
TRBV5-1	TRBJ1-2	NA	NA	TGCGCCAGCAGCGAAATACAGGGTGGCTATGGCTACACCTTC	CASSEIQGGYGYTF
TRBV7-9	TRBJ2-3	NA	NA	TGTGCCAGCAGCTTAGAGGGGCGGGGCGATGATACGCAGTATTTT	CASSLEGRGDDTQYF